The T cell receptor (beta chain) described here comes from a study of shared clonotypes between healthy human individuals. On this clone: Its matching antigen is unknown.

The germline gives CDR1 MDHEN, CDR2 SYDVKM. The CDR3 length is 15 residues. Trimming shortened V by 8 bases and J by 1 base, and 17 bases separated the two germline ends. The study's findings and limits: Researchers sampled blood only, noting tissue repertoires likely differ.

Input per replicate PCR of unsorted PBMC was roughly 290 ng DNA, corresponding to roughly 28,000 T cell genomes. The authors' processing: Owing to the provision of junction-only sequences devoid of quality scores by immunoSEQ, filtering differed. Assay used: immunoSEQ multiplex PCR; TCRdb lists only in-frame clones, some missing. D and trimming were read from the DNA, whereas the V and J calls and clone size are those reported in that table. The data show over 400,000 clones, with over 70% seen just once and approximately 11% held by the top ten. Sequenced material: PBMCs. V gene TRBV28 combines with J gene TRBJ1-2; unclear D gene. The clonotype was recovered from a woman aged 40 to 49 in good health. Some clones in this sample may be carry-over from other donors' samples. CDR3 residues: CASRLVGIYNYGYTF. CDR3 nucleotides: TGTGCCAGCCGGTTGGTGGGCATTTATAACTATGGCTACACCTTC.